This T cell receptor (beta chain) appears in the sequencing data of a study of OX40 agonist ivuxolimab in advanced cancers. Study-wide background: Patients were infused with ivuxolimab every 2 weeks at 0.01 to 10 mg/kg.

Produced via immunoSEQ multiplex PCR; TCRdb's table is partial and in-frame only. The sample includes about 38,000 clones, about 83% of them seen just once. Study-level points and caveats: Nonresponders, in some cases, also had low normalized T-cell clonal expansion. At 0.1 to 3.0 mg/kg and by week 6, CD4+ and CD8+ T cells in the blood had expanded clonally.

A remark on this clone: Its antigen is as yet unknown.

CDR1 and CDR2 (germline): SGHVS, FQNEAQ. Trimming took 1 base from V and 7 from J, leaving 17 bases between them. The CDR3 spans 15 residues. No patient had autoimmune disease or received systemic immunosuppression. This chain links TRBV7-8 with TRBJ2-7, with D possibly being TRBD1 (7 bases). The clonotype was recovered from an adult with an advanced solid tumor such as melanoma, head and neck, liver or kidney cancer. Sequencing was performed on CD4+ or CD8+ T cells sorted from blood, taken in a trial of the OX40 agonist ivuxolimab. In nucleotides, the CDR3 is TGTGCCAGCAGCTTAGTAGGAGGGGGCCTGGGGGAGCAGTACTTC. Translated: CASSLVGGGLGEQYF.